This T cell receptor beta chain comes out of a study of blood T cell repertoires in COVID-19. Study details: T cells, B-cell-depleted T cells, or PBMCs provided the cDNA or gDNA that served as material.

The CDR3 sequence is 15 residues long. In germline, CDR1 is SGHKS, CDR2 YYEKEE (reference sequence). The V segment lost 4 bases and the J segment 10 bases; nucleotides outside the gene matches: 10. The authors' processing: Nucleated cell counts were estimated from reference gene primer amplification. Clones were read by immunoSEQ multiplex PCR, and TCRdb kept only the in-frame ones, dropping some. That table furnishes V, J and clone size, whereas the DNA furnished D and trimming. The sample lists roughly 220,000 clones, 86% occurring once. The TCR originated in a middle-aged woman with acute COVID-19. Material for sequencing was PBMCs or T cells enriched from blood (not recorded which). The rearrangement links TRBV5-5 to TRBJ2-1; 11 nucleotides match TRBD2. In nucleotides, the CDR3 is TGTGCCAGCAGCGCGACTAGCGGGACGAAGGGGGAGCAGTTCTTC. Translation gives CASSATSGTKGEQFF.